Listed here are 19 T cell receptor beta chains from one sample, sequenced in a study of blood T cell repertoires in COVID-19. Only in-frame clones appear in the TCRdb table, and some are missing; sequencing was by immunoSEQ multiplex PCR. The data show under 80,000 clones, less than 80% seen once. The specimen was peripheral blood. The receptors derive from a human donor in a cohort sampled during active COVID-19.

The J gene is TRBJ2-2, the V gene TRBV5-1, with D possibly being TRBD1 (5 bases). The CDR3 has 16 amino acids. Germline V gives CDR1 SGHRS, CDR2 YFSETQ. The V and J ends lost 3 bases and 3 bases respectively, with 15 bases between them. CDR3 DNA: TGCGCCAGCAGCTCAACAGGTATATTCGACACCGGGGAGCTGTTTTTT. Its translation is CASSSTGIFDTGELFF.

This clone appeared a few times. The chain has TRBV27 and TRBJ1-5, with 9 bases matching TRBD1. This CDR3 has 16 amino acids. The V gene end was trimmed by 4 bases and the J gene end by 6 bases; junction bases not matched to a gene: 10. Germline CDR1 reads MNHEY; CDR2 reads SMNVEV (reference sequence). CDR3 region: CASSSKQGAAGQPQHF. As DNA, the CDR3 is TGTGCCAGCAGTTCCAAACAGGGGGCAGCAGGTCAGCCCCAGCATTTT.

J is TRBJ2-7 and V is TRBV5-1; no clear D. The CDR3 consists of 13 residues. Trimming took 0 bases from V and 6 from J, leaving 10 bases between them. Germline assignment: CDR1 SGHRS and CDR2 YFSETQ. CDR3 sequence reads: CASSLAFTAEQYF. The CDR3 nucleotides are TGCGCCAGCAGCTTGGCCTTTACAGCCGAGCAGTACTTC. The full variable domain, its missing parts supplied by reference TRBV5-1 and TRBJ2-7, is KAGVTQTPRYLIKTRGQQVTLSCSPISGHRSVSWYQQTPGQGLQFLFEYFSETQRNKGNFPGRFSGRQFSNSRSEMNVSTLELGDSALYLCASSLAFTAEQYFGPGTRLTVT.

This clone was seen a single time. V is TRBV19 and J is TRBJ1-5, with D possibly matching TRBD1 (6 bases). Between the trimmed V and J ends, which lost 6 bases and 6 bases, there was a span of 9 bases. The CDR3 is 12 residues long. Looked up from germline, CDR1 is LNHDA and CDR2 is SQIVND (reference sequence). CDR3 DNA sequence: TGTGCCAGTAGACAGGGTGCTCAGCCCCAGCATTTT. Protein: CASRQGAQPQHF.

This sequence joins TRBV7-9 and TRBJ2-2; 9 nucleotides align to TRBD2. V lost 5 bases and J lost 9; bases outside the gene matches: 16. Germline assignment: CDR1 SEHNR and CDR2 FQNEAQ (reference sequence). This CDR3 comprises 17 residues. Here the CDR3 DNA reads TGTGCCAGCAGCCCCAACCTCGGGACTAGCACCTCCCGGGAGCTGTTTTTT. This sequence encodes CASSPNLGTSTSRELFF. Combining the CDR3 with reference TRBV7-9 and TRBJ2-2 gives the whole variable domain DTGVSQNPRHKITKRGQNVTFRCDPISEHNRLYWYRQTLGQGPEFLTYFQNEAQLEKSRLLSDRFSAERPKGSFSTLEIQRTEQGDSAMYLCASSPNLGTSTSRELFFGEGSRLTVL.

The chain joins TRBV18 to TRBJ2-3, with 7 bases fitting TRBD2. The V segment lost 2 bases and the J segment 2 bases; nucleotides outside the gene matches: 7. The CDR3 runs 16 residues. Germline V gives CDR1 KGHSH, CDR2 LQKENI. The CDR3 DNA follows: TGTGCCAGCTCACCAGCGACGGGAGGAGTCACAGATACGCAGTATTTT. Amino acids: CASSPATGGVTDTQYF.

This clone appeared once. The chain carries TRBV29-1 and TRBJ1-1; D remains unclear. The germline V gene encodes CDR1 SQVTM and CDR2 ANQGSEA. The CDR3 is made up of 12 amino acids. V shed 1 base and J shed 6 bases, with 9 bases lying between them. The CDR3 sequence: CSVEGSEAEAFF. In DNA form, the CDR3 reads TGCAGCGTTGAAGGGTCAGAAGCTGAAGCTTTCTTT.

In this sample, this clone turned up a few times. The J gene is TRBJ1-1, the V gene TRBV3-1 (or the pseudogene TRBV3-2); D remains ambiguous. This CDR3 has 15 amino acids. CDR1 LGHDT and CDR2 YNNKEL come from the germline V gene (reference sequence). Trimming removed 2 bases from V and 5 bases from J, with 15 bases in between. CDR3 sequence reads: CASSQLKTKSTEAFF. The CDR3 nucleotides read TGTGCCAGCAGCCAATTGAAAACAAAATCTACTGAAGCTTTCTTT.

The chain links TRBV18 to TRBJ2-3; D gene unclear. The CDR3 is made up of 15 amino acids. V was shortened by 4 bases and J by 3 bases, with 14 bases between the two germline ends. Per germline, CDR1 KGHSH and CDR2 LQKENI. CDR3 residues: CASSLFSGDTDTQYF. The CDR3 coding sequence is TGTGCCAGCTCACTATTCTCCGGAGATACAGATACGCAGTATTTT.

The chain is built from TRBV7-9 and TRBJ1-2; TRBD1 matches 8 bases. The germline V gene encodes CDR1 SEHNR and CDR2 FQNEAQ (reference sequence). This CDR3 spans 13 amino acids. V gave up 5 bases and J gave up 3 bases; unmatched junction bases: 2. CDR3: CASSQGQDYGYTF. The CDR3 DNA reads as TGTGCCAGCAGCCAGGGACAGGACTATGGCTACACCTTC.

The chain employs TRBV29-1 and TRBJ2-4; a possible D gene is TRBD2 (6 bases). The CDR3 consists of 13 residues. Trimming removed 3 bases from V and 4 bases from J, with 10 bases in between. Germline loops: CDR1 SQVTM, CDR2 ANQGSEA. The CDR3 protein is CSVDPGGKNIQYF. The CDR3 DNA is TGCAGCGTTGACCCCGGGGGTAAAAACATTCAGTACTTC.

The chain carries TRBV19 and TRBJ1-2; TRBD1 matches 11 bases. Germline CDR1 reads LNHDA; CDR2 reads SQIVND (reference sequence). There are 15 residues in the CDR3. After removal of 6 bases from V and 3 bases from J, the junction contained 6 bases not matched to a gene. The CDR3 sequence: CASSRRDRGDYGYTF. CDR3 nucleotide sequence: TGTGCCAGTAGCCGCCGGGACAGGGGGGACTATGGCTACACCTTC.

The V gene is TRBV7-3, the J gene TRBJ2-2; 12 bases line up with TRBD2. The trim removed 8 bases at V and 6 bases at J, leaving 7 bases unmatched. The germline CDR1 and CDR2 sequences are SGHTA and FQGTGA. CDR3 length equals 15 residues. CDR3 region: CASGGLAGTSGELFF. The CDR3 coding sequence is TGTGCCAGCGGTGGACTAGCGGGAACGTCCGGGGAGCTGTTTTTT.

This chain joins TRBV5-1 and TRBJ2-5; maybe TRBD2 (7 bases). The CDR3 contains 14 residues. Germline V lookup: CDR1 SGHRS, CDR2 YFSETQ. The V end was cut by 0 bases, the J end by 5 bases, with 11 bases between. The CDR3 region is CASSLEGGGETQYF. The CDR3 bases are TGCGCCAGCAGCTTGGAGGGGGGAGGGGAGACCCAGTACTTC. The entire variable domain, with the rest obtained from reference TRBV5-1 and TRBJ2-5, is as follows: KAGVTQTPRYLIKTRGQQVTLSCSPISGHRSVSWYQQTPGQGLQFLFEYFSETQRNKGNFPGRFSGRQFSNSRSEMNVSTLELGDSALYLCASSLEGGGETQYFGPGTRLLVL.

This clone was counted once. This chain connects TRBV3-1 (or the pseudogene TRBV3-2) to TRBJ2-5; weak D call: TRBD1 (5 bases). CDR1 LGHDT and CDR2 YNNKEL come from the germline V gene (reference sequence). The CDR3 loop spans 15 amino acids. Between the trimmed V and J ends, which lost 6 bases and 5 bases, there was a span of 19 bases. CDR3 in amino acids: CASSPRGRVSETQYF. CDR3 nucleotides: TGTGCCAGCAGTCCTAGGGGTCGCGTATCGGAGACCCAGTACTTC.

V gene TRBV9 combines with J gene TRBJ2-1; 9 bases agree with TRBD2. Germline lookup yields CDR1 SGDLS and CDR2 YYNGEE. Losses at the gene ends were 0 bases for V and 9 bases for J; bases not matched to a gene: 13. CDR3 size: 17 residues. CDR3 residues: CASSVASSGSAGSEQFF. The CDR3, as DNA: TGTGCCAGCAGCGTAGCTAGTAGCGGGAGCGCCGGGAGTGAGCAGTTCTTC.

The rearrangement joins TRBV7-9 to TRBJ2-3, with D possibly TRBD2 on 6 matching bases. The CDR3 consists of 17 residues. The V end lost 7 bases, the J end lost 4 bases, and 24 bases lay between the germline ends. The germline V gene has CDR1 SEHNR and CDR2 FQNEAQ (reference sequence). CDR3 protein: CASNPQGVAAFSDTQYF. In DNA form, the CDR3 reads TGTGCCAGCAATCCACAAGGGGTAGCGGCCTTTTCAGATACGCAGTATTTT.

In nucleotides, the CDR3 is TGTGCCAGCAGCTCCTACGGCGGGTCCTCGAACACCGGGGAGCTGTTTTTT. This codes for CASSSYGGSSNTGELFF. The chain has TRBV7-6 and TRBJ2-2; D is perhaps TRBD2 (5 bases). With 4 bases removed from V and 0 bases from J, the gap between germline ends came to 15 bases. Germline V gene lookup returns CDR1 SGHVS and CDR2 FNYEAQ. CDR3 length: 17 residues. The full variable domain, completed using reference TRBV7-6 and TRBJ2-2, is GAGVSQSPRYKVTKRGQDVALRCDPISGHVSLYWYRQALGQGPEFLTYFNYEAQQDKSGLPNDRFSAERPEGSISTLTIQRTEQRDSAMYRCASSSYGGSSNTGELFFGEGSRLTVL.

J is TRBJ2-7 and V is TRBV10-1; a possible D gene is TRBD2 (6 bases). The V end lost 3 bases, the J end lost 2 bases, and 23 bases lay between the germline ends. Germline lookup yields CDR1 WNHNN and CDR2 SYGVQD (reference sequence). The CDR3 covers 18 residues. The CDR3 protein is CASSEGASATAGPYEQYF. The CDR3, as DNA: TGCGCCAGCAGTGAAGGGGCTAGCGCGACGGCCGGGCCCTACGAGCAGTACTTC.